This entry describes one T cell receptor beta chain. It lacks a known antigen. No much larger clone exists at a distance of one base, and base qualities are not known. The treatment or condition label, read with the paper, signifies: allogeneic hematopoietic cell transplantation with graft depleted of TCRalphabeta T cells and CD19 B cells. The children who served as transplant recipients had been given grafts of TCRalphabeta/CD19-depleted allogeneic hematopoietic cells. Library creation used PCR. These reads were obtained on an Illumina HiSeq 2500. Molecular barcoding was employed in the preparation of TCR libraries, with unique molecular identifiers being used to normalize TCRbeta repertoire quantification. The raw public data were reprocessed by TCRdb itself: fastp quality trimming at Q25, MiXCR clonotype calling, in-frame beta chains only. A single entry per CDR3 protein holds the most common genes and DNA from its merged rows. This sample has about a million distinct CDR3 sequences in its table, and less than 30% of those were observed once. The ten largest clones take up 28% of the sample.

This record belongs to a study of T-cell reconstitution after alpha-beta-depleted transplantation in children (dated by TCRdb to about 2016). Regarding the complete study: Using TCR repertoire profiling, the study followed T-cell immune reconstitution in a quantitative way in children after TCRalphabeta/CD19-depleted allogeneic hematopoietic cell transplantation. Overall study outcomes, separate from this receptor: In some patients, the high TCRbeta diversity seen at day 60 was put down to recipient T cells and intrathymic progenitors that had survived conditioning. About two months after transplant, the apparently early recovery of alphabetaT-cell counts reportedly depended on just several hundred clones that had expanded rapidly and came from non-depleted graft cells. Hyperexpanded clone frequencies declined over subsequent months; after one year, T-cell counts and TCRbeta diversity were mostly attributed to newly produced T cells.

From the cysteine through the phenylalanine, the CDR3 covers 14 amino acids. The only DNA kept is the CDR3, 42 bases in frame from the first base. CDR1 and CDR2 are read off the germline V gene (reference sequence) as LNHNV and YYDKDF. V loses 0 bases, J loses 2 bases, and the germline ends lie 8 bases apart. In this chain, TRBV15 is recombined with TRBJ2-7; the D segment may tentatively be TRBD1 or TRBD2, each giving 5 matched bases. Sequences were derived from PBMCs, mostly from graft donor cells, sampled 360 days after TCRalphabeta/CD19-depleted stem cell transplant. This clonotype was obtained from a boy under two years old who had a stem cell transplant for SCID, so the T cells may come from the graft donor. CDR3 sequence: CATSRDWGPYEQYF. In nucleotide form, the sequence is TGTGCCACCAGCAGAGATTGGGGACCCTACGAGCAGTACTTC.